Following are 30 T cell receptor beta chains from one sample sequenced in a study of cytomegalovirus exposure and HLA in healthy donors. Generated by immunoSEQ multiplex PCR, the TCRdb table keeps only in-frame clones and is missing some. The table records about 65,000 clones, around 92% of them present only once. Input material: PBMCs. The source of these receptors is a woman under 30 in good health and CMV-seronegative.

The CDR3 loop reads CASSPQSYEQYF. The CDR3 coding sequence is TGTGCCAGCAGTCCCCAGTCCTACGAGCAGTACTTC. The chain employs TRBV28 and TRBJ2-7; unclear D gene. Germline V gene lookup returns CDR1 MDHEN and CDR2 SYDVKM. The CDR3 contains 12 residues. Deletions cut 5 bases from V and 1 base from J, with 6 bases between.

The V call is TRBV18, the J call TRBJ1-4, with 8 bases matching TRBD1. Germline CDR1 KGHSH, CDR2 LQKENI. V shed 2 bases, J shed 7 bases, and the junction held 0 bases outside the gene matches. The CDR3 sequence is 13 residues long. The CDR3 DNA reads TGTGCCAGCTCACCAGGACAGGGTGAAAAACTGTTTTTT. It encodes CASSPGQGEKLFF.

This chain joins TRBV7-6 and TRBJ2-5; TRBD2 matches at 9 bases. Germline CDR1 and CDR2: SGHVS and FNYEAQ. This CDR3 spans 15 amino acids. The trim removed 1 base at V and 3 bases at J, leaving 3 bases unmatched. The CDR3 is CASSLEAGGKETQYF. The CDR3 nucleotides read TGTGCCAGCAGCTTAGAAGCGGGGGGCAAAGAGACCCAGTACTTC.

This clone was seen just once. CDR3 sequence: CASSKAPSPGKGGYTF. The CDR3 coding sequence is TGTGCCAGCAGCAAAGCCCCCAGCCCAGGGAAGGGTGGCTACACCTTC. This rearrangement joins TRBV21-1 to TRBJ1-2; the listed D gene, TRBD1, was not tested against the DNA. TRBV21-1 is noted as a pseudogene. This CDR3 region has 16 residues.

The chain has TRBV6-5 and TRBJ2-7; TRBD2 matches at 9 bases. Germline-derived CDR1 and CDR2 are MNHEY and SVGAGI. The J segment lost 4 bases and the V segment lost 5 bases, leaving 6 bases of the junction unmatched. The CDR3 sequence is 14 residues long. CDR3 sequence: CASSGGLATYEQYF. The CDR3, as DNA: TGTGCCAGCAGTGGCGGACTAGCGACTTACGAGCAGTACTTC.

This chain joins TRBV4-3 and TRBJ2-1; TRBD2 aligns across 11 bases. The trim removed 3 bases at V and 4 bases at J, leaving 5 bases unmatched. Per the germline V gene, CDR1 is LGHNA and CDR2 is YSLEER. The CDR3 is made up of 16 amino acids. CDR3 in DNA: TGCGCCAGCAGCCATTTAGCGGGAGGGGATTACAATGAGCAGTTCTTC. It is translated as CASSHLAGGDYNEQFF.

The V gene is TRBV4-1, the J gene TRBJ2-2, with a possible D match to TRBD2 (6 bases). The V gene lost 4 bases and the J gene lost 2 bases, with 11 bases spanning the gap. The CDR3 runs to 15 residues. CDR1 MGHRA and CDR2 YSYEKL come from the germline V gene. The CDR3 DNA sequence: TGCGCCAGCAGCCTGAGGAGGGGCAACACCGGGGAGCTGTTTTTT. Protein: CASSLRRGNTGELFF.

The V and J genes are TRBV28 and TRBJ2-5, with no clear D. Trimming removed 5 bases at V and 6 bases at J, with 16 bases between. The length of the CDR3 is 14 residues. Germline CDR1 is MDHEN and CDR2 is SYDVKM. The chain's CDR3 is CASSPLEAPKTQYF. CDR3 in DNA: TGTGCCAGCAGTCCGCTCGAGGCCCCCAAGACCCAGTACTTC.

The CDR3 loop is CASSLARYEAFF. The CDR3 DNA reads TGTGCCAGCAGCTTAGCCCGTTATGAAGCTTTCTTT. The chain combines TRBV5-6 with TRBJ1-1; D is ambiguous. This CDR3 is built from 12 residues. Per the germline V gene, CDR1 is SGHDT and CDR2 is YYEEEE. Trimming took off 2 bases at V and 7 bases at J, with 9 bases between the two ends.

The chain carries TRBV7-9 and TRBJ1-1; TRBD1 matches 7 bases. CDR1 is SEHNR and CDR2 is FQNEAQ in the germline V gene (reference sequence). J gave up 2 bases and V 5 bases, and 5 bases lay outside the gene matches. This CDR3 spans 14 amino acids. The CDR3 sequence: CASSRGTVNTEAFF. CDR3 DNA: TGTGCCAGCAGCCGGGGGACAGTAAACACTGAAGCTTTCTTT.

This sequence joins TRBV2 and TRBJ2-7; TRBD2 matches at 8 bases. The CDR3 loop spans 12 amino acids. After removal of 5 bases from V and 6 bases from J, the junction contained 3 bases not matched to a gene. CDR1 SNHLY and CDR2 FYNNEI come from the germline V gene. The CDR3 DNA sequence: TGTGCCAGCAGTCGGGAGGGCCGCGAGCAGTACTTC. Its translation is CASSREGREQYF.

The chain employs TRBV6-1 and TRBJ1-1; 7 positions match TRBD1. Trimming removed 3 bases from V and 10 bases from J; junction bases left unmatched: 14. CDR3 length equals 15 residues. Looked up from germline, CDR1 is MNHNS and CDR2 is SASEGT. Written as DNA, the CDR3 is TGTGCCAGCAGTGAGGGAGGGACAGCGGGGGTGCGAGCTTTCTTT. This sequence encodes CASSEGGTAGVRAFF.

This chain connects TRBV28 to TRBJ2-3; 9 nucleotides agree with TRBD1. The CDR3 is 15 residues long. The germline V gene has CDR1 MDHEN and CDR2 SYDVKM. V was pared by 5 bases and J by 4 bases, with 7 bases of the junction left unmatched. For the CDR3, the DNA is TGTGCCAGCAGTACGTGGGACAGGGCGGCAGATACGCAGTATTTT. It specifies CASSTWDRAADTQYF.

V gene TRBV5-4 combines with J gene TRBJ2-7, with TRBD1 as a possible D gene (5 bases). The CDR3 is 15 residues long. V lost 0 bases, J lost 2 bases, and 12 bases lay in between. Per the germline V gene, CDR1 is SGHNT and CDR2 is YYREEE (reference sequence). DNA for the CDR3: TGTGCCAGCAGCTTGGTGTCCGGACACACCTACGAGCAGTACTTC. Translating it yields CASSLVSGHTYEQYF.

The chain joins TRBV7-2 to TRBJ2-7, with 8 bases lining up with TRBD2. After removal of 6 bases from V and 3 bases from J, the junction contained 7 bases not matched to a gene. The germline V gene has CDR1 SGHTA and CDR2 FQGNSA. This CDR3 comprises 14 residues. CDR3 loop: CASRDAGGIYEQYF. The CDR3 nucleotides are TGTGCCAGCAGGGACGCGGGAGGAATCTACGAGCAGTACTTC.

The chain is built from TRBV30 and TRBJ1-1, with 10 bases fitting TRBD1. CDR1 and CDR2 (germline): GTSNPN, SVGIG (reference sequence). The trim removed 3 bases at V and 5 bases at J, leaving 6 bases unmatched. The CDR3 length is 14 residues. The CDR3 is CAWSVGQGTTEAFF. Written as DNA, the CDR3 is TGTGCCTGGAGCGTGGGACAGGGGACTACTGAAGCTTTCTTT.

This clone was detected once. The gene calls are TRBV5-1 and TRBJ2-2; 8 bases match TRBD1. CDR1 and CDR2 from the germline V gene are SGHRS and YFSETQ. There are 15 residues in the CDR3. V lost 1 base to trimming and J lost 4 bases; unmatched junction nucleotides: 3. CDR3 coding DNA: TGCGCCAGCAGCTTGCCAGGGGGCGGCACCGGGGAGCTGTTTTTT. It specifies CASSLPGGGTGELFF.

The chain has TRBV11-2 and TRBJ2-5, with TRBD2 identical over 11 bases. There are 16 residues in the CDR3. V lost 6 bases and J lost 2; bases outside the gene matches: 8. From germline, CDR1 is SGHAT and CDR2 FQNNGV. The DNA for the CDR3 is TGTGCCAGCAGATCTCTAGCGGGGGGTAGGCAAGAGACCCAGTACTTC. This encodes CASRSLAGGRQETQYF.

This sequence joins TRBV6-4 and TRBJ2-3; maybe TRBD2 (6 bases). The germline V gene has CDR1 MRHNA and CDR2 SNTAGT. The CDR3 extends over 14 amino acids. Trimming removed 8 bases at V and 4 bases at J, with 16 bases between. CDR3 nucleotide sequence: TGTGCCAGCTCATCGGGAGAGTTTTCAGATACGCAGTATTTT. Translation gives CASSSGEFSDTQYF.

The sample holds a few counts of this clone. The V gene is TRBV7-2, the J gene TRBJ2-5, with TRBD1 as a possible D gene (5 bases). This CDR3 region has 16 residues. V shed 1 base and J shed 1 base, with 13 bases lying between them. Germline CDR1 reads SGHTA; CDR2 reads FQGNSA. CDR3 DNA sequence: TGTGCCAGCAGCTTAGGCCAGGGTACAGTCCAAGAGACCCAGTACTTC. Its protein is CASSLGQGTVQETQYF.

V usage is TRBV28 and J usage is TRBJ1-5; 8 bases match TRBD1. The trim removed 5 bases at V and 7 bases at J, leaving 13 bases unmatched. The CDR3 consists of 16 residues. CDR1 is MDHEN, CDR2 SYDVKM, per germline. CDR3 coding DNA: TGTGCCAGCAGTGCTCCTTGGACAGGGCGGAGGCAGCCCCAGCATTTT. This gives the protein CASSAPWTGRRQPQHF.

This clone was counted once. The chain has TRBV6-6 and TRBJ2-3, with TRBD1 matching 10 bases. In germline, CDR1 is MNHNY, CDR2 SVGAGI (reference sequence). The CDR3 sequence is 15 residues long. Trimming removed 3 bases from V and 3 bases from J; junction bases left unmatched: 3. The CDR3 protein is CASSYLGQGTDTQYF. The CDR3 coding sequence is TGTGCCAGCAGTTATTTGGGACAGGGGACAGATACGCAGTATTTT.

The chain recombines TRBV5-1 with TRBJ2-7; the match to TRBD2 covers 8 bases. The V gene end was trimmed by 2 bases and the J gene end by 1 base; junction bases not matched to a gene: 2. This CDR3 comprises 14 residues. The germline V gene has CDR1 SGHRS and CDR2 YFSETQ. CDR3: CASSLAGASYEQYF. The CDR3 nucleotides read TGCGCCAGCAGCTTAGCGGGGGCGTCCTACGAGCAGTACTTC.

The chain joins TRBV2 to TRBJ2-2; TRBD2 might be the D (6 bases). Germline assignment: CDR1 SNHLY and CDR2 FYNNEI. V was trimmed by 4 bases and J by 5 bases, leaving 20 bases between them. The CDR3 contains 17 residues. The CDR3 here is CASSGRFNGLPTGELFF. The CDR3 DNA reads TGTGCCAGCAGTGGCCGCTTCAATGGACTACCAACCGGGGAGCTGTTTTTT.

The V call is TRBV4-1, the J call TRBJ1-5; D gene ambiguous. V shed 4 bases and J shed 5 bases, with 15 bases lying between them. The CDR3 has 15 residues. From germline, CDR1 is MGHRA and CDR2 YSYEKL. The CDR3 DNA sequence: TGCGCCAGCAGCCCTCTAGCCTTGGGAGATCAGCCCCAGCATTTT. This codes for CASSPLALGDQPQHF.

The genes are TRBV10-3 and TRBJ1-5; 9 nucleotides align to TRBD1. J gave up 6 bases and V 6 bases, and 6 bases lay outside the gene matches. Germline values: CDR1 ENHRY, CDR2 SYGVKD. The CDR3 length is 14 residues. The CDR3 sequence is CAISPGQGGQPQHF. CDR3 DNA: TGTGCCATCAGCCCGGGACAGGGCGGTCAGCCCCAGCATTTT.

The V and J genes are TRBV4-2 and TRBJ2-7; no reliable D call. CDR3 length: 14 amino acids. V lost 6 bases to trimming and J lost 4 bases, with 16 bases between them. CDR1 LGHNA and CDR2 YNFKEQ come from the germline V gene. CDR3 protein: CASSPFVGGYEQYF. The CDR3 DNA follows: TGTGCCAGCAGTCCTTTTGTCGGCGGTTACGAGCAGTACTTC.

The chain recombines TRBV4-1 with TRBJ2-7; D possibly corresponds to TRBD2 (5 bases). The CDR3 is 15 amino acids. Trimming left V 3 bases short and J 0 bases short, with 12 bases between. Germline V CDR1 and CDR2: MGHRA, YSYEKL. The CDR3 region has the DNA TGCGCCAGCAGCCAGACCGGGGTGAGCTCCTACGAGCAGTACTTC. This sequence encodes CASSQTGVSSYEQYF.

V is TRBV28 and J is TRBJ1-2; the D is unclear. The CDR3 runs to 14 residues. The germline V and J ends were trimmed by 6 bases and 5 bases, with 16 bases remaining between them. The germline gives CDR1 MDHEN, CDR2 SYDVKM. CDR3 protein: CASRGIGGFYGYTF. The CDR3 coding sequence is TGTGCCAGCAGGGGGATCGGAGGGTTTTATGGCTACACCTTC.

The J gene is TRBJ1-2, the V gene TRBV19, with TRBD1 matching 9 bases. V was clipped by 5 bases and J by 4 bases; unmatched bases: 11. Germline-derived CDR1 and CDR2 are LNHDA and SQIVND (reference sequence). The CDR3 spans 16 residues. The CDR3 DNA sequence: TGTGCCAGTAGTCCCGGACAGGGGCGGATCCTCTATGGCTACACCTTC. Protein: CASSPGQGRILYGYTF.